Presented here are 4 T cell receptor beta chains from one specimen sequenced in a study of OX40 agonist ivuxolimab in advanced cancers. Sequencing was performed with immunoSEQ multiplex PCR; in TCRdb, only in-frame clones are kept and a portion is missing. This sample yields over 55,000 clones, of which about 93% are seen a single time; 15% to 18% belongs to the top ten. Sequenced here: CD4+ or CD8+ T cells sorted from blood, sampled in a trial of the OX40 agonist ivuxolimab. These TCRs come from an adult with an advanced solid tumor such as melanoma, head and neck, liver or kidney cancer.

This clone is a singleton in its sample. This chain connects TRBV19 to TRBJ1-2; D perhaps matches TRBD1 (6 bases). The germline V gene encodes CDR1 LNHDA and CDR2 SQIVND (reference sequence). This CDR3 region has 13 residues. V dropped 7 bases and J dropped 0 bases, with 9 bases sitting between them. The CDR3 protein is CASTWTANYGYTF. CDR3 DNA: TGTGCCAGTACCTGGACAGCTAACTATGGCTACACCTTC.

This rearrangement joins TRBV27 to TRBJ2-5; D gene ambiguous. Trimming shortened V by 8 bases and J by 4 bases, and 11 bases separated the two germline ends. The germline V gene has CDR1 MNHEY and CDR2 SMNVEV (reference sequence). The CDR3 consists of 12 residues. The CDR3 DNA sequence: TGTGCCAGCGGGCCTCTTATAGAGACCCAGTACTTC. Its protein is CASGPLIETQYF.

The rearrangement uses TRBV19 and TRBJ1-1; TRBD1 aligns across 8 bases. CDR1 and CDR2 (germline): LNHDA, SQIVND (reference sequence). After removal of 11 bases from V and 4 bases from J, the junction contained 9 bases not matched to a gene. This CDR3 is 13 amino acids long. For the CDR3, the DNA is TGTGCCGCAAACAGGGGGTTGGGCACTGAAGCTTTCTTT. Encoded protein: CAANRGLGTEAFF.

This sequence joins TRBV4-1 and TRBJ2-1; D is unclear. V dropped 0 bases and J dropped 5 bases, with 14 bases sitting between them. The germline CDR1 and CDR2 sequences are MGHRA and YSYEKL. This CDR3 contains 16 residues. This CDR3 is CASSQDREVRDNEQFF. CDR3 DNA: TGCGCCAGCAGCCAAGATAGAGAGGTTAGGGACAATGAGCAGTTCTTC.